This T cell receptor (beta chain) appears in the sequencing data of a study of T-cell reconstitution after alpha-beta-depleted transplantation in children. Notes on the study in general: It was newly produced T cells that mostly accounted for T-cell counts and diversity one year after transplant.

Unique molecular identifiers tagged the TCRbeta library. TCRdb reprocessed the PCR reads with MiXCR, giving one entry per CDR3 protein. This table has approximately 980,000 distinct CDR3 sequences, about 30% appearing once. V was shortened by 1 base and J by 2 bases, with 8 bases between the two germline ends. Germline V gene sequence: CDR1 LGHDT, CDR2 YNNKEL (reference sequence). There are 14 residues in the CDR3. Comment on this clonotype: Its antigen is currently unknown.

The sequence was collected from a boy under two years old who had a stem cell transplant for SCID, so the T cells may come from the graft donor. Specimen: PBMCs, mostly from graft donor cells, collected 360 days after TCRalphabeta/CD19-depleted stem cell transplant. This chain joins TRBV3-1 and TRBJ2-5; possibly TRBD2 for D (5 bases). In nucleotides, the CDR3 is TGTGCCAGCAGCCAAGTTACGGGACAAGAGACCCAGTACTTC. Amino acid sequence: CASSQVTGQETQYF.